The clone carrying this T cell receptor beta chain was counted once. Antigen unknown. The V end was cut by 6 bases, the J end by 1 base, with 21 bases between. The CDR3 spans 17 residues. Looked up from germline, CDR1 is KGHSH and CDR2 is LQKENI. The source of the sample is a study of OX40 agonist ivuxolimab in advanced cancers. Findings and limits, study-wide: Researchers did not establish what antigens the expanded peripheral T cells target.

Clones were sequenced by immunoSEQ multiplex PCR, and TCRdb holds only the in-frame ones, with some missing. The data show 90,000 to 100,000 clones, 85% to 90% seen once. The specimen was CD4+ or CD8+ T cells sorted from blood, collected in a trial of the OX40 agonist ivuxolimab. The clonotype comes from an adult with an advanced solid tumor such as melanoma, head and neck, liver or kidney cancer. The rearrangement joins TRBV18 to TRBJ2-5; D is perhaps TRBD1 or TRBD2 (6 bases each). The CDR3 here is CASSPPVRGALQETQYF. The DNA of the CDR3 is TGTGCCAGCTCCCCGCCGGTGAGGGGGGCCCTCCAAGAGACCCAGTACTTC.